Each of the 5 T cell receptor beta chains below was sequenced from the same sample in a study of T-cell reconstitution after alpha-beta-depleted transplantation in children. For TCRbeta, the library was prepared with unique molecular identifiers. One entry per CDR3 protein results from TCRdb running MiXCR on the PCR reads. The data show some 450,000 distinct CDR3 sequences, approximately 42% seen once. This sample comprised PBMCs, obtained before TCRalphabeta/CD19-depleted stem cell transplant. These receptors were collected from a girl aged 2 to 9 with aplastic anemia, due to receive a stem cell transplant.

This sequence joins TRBV7-3 and TRBJ2-1; D gene unclear. The CDR3 is 17 amino acids. Trimming removed 0 bases at V and 0 bases at J, with 12 bases between. Per the germline V gene, CDR1 is SGHTA and CDR2 is FQGTGA. The CDR3 protein is CASSLTEGGSSYNEQFF. The CDR3 region has the DNA TGTGCCAGCAGCTTAACAGAAGGCGGAAGCTCCTACAATGAGCAGTTCTTC. Complete variable domain (other parts from reference TRBV7-3 and TRBJ2-1): GAGVSQTPSNKVTEKGKYVELRCDPISGHTALYWYRQSLGQGPEFLIYFQGTGAADDSGLPNDRFFAVRPEGSVSTLKIQRTERGDSAVYLCASSLTEGGSSYNEQFFGPGTRLTVL.

This clonotype was counted at least ten times. The chain recombines TRBV4-1 with TRBJ1-1, with D perhaps matching TRBD1 (6 bases). Germline V lookup: CDR1 MGHRA, CDR2 YSYEKL. V was shortened by 1 base and J by 0 bases, with 15 bases between the two germline ends. The length of the CDR3 is 17 residues. The CDR3 bases are TGCGCCAGCAGCCAAGCGTTCTTAGGGGGAATGAACACTGAAGCTTTCTTT. Amino acids: CASSQAFLGGMNTEAFF.

The chain has TRBV7-9 and TRBJ2-6, with 7 bases aligning to TRBD1. V dropped 5 bases and J dropped 1; count of bases not matched to a gene: 5. The CDR3 is made up of 16 amino acids. CDR1 SEHNR and CDR2 FQNEAQ come from the germline V gene (reference sequence). Here the CDR3 reads CASSTTTGSGANVLTF. The DNA for the CDR3 is TGTGCCAGCAGCACAACGACAGGGTCTGGGGCCAACGTCCTGACTTTC.

The V gene is TRBV20-1, the J gene TRBJ2-1, with 10 bases fitting TRBD2. CDR3 length: 17 residues. Looked up from germline, CDR1 is DFQATT and CDR2 is SNEGSKA (reference sequence). Trimming took 3 bases from V and 5 from J; bases not matched to a gene: 13. The CDR3 DNA reads as TGCAGTGCTAGTTCCTTGACTAGCGGGCTGGACGACAATGAGCAGTTCTTC. It specifies CSASSLTSGLDDNEQFF.

This clonotype was picked up a small number of times. V and J are TRBV5-6 and TRBJ1-5; a weak D match, TRBD1 (5 bases). Germline V CDR1 and CDR2: SGHDT, YYEEEE. This CDR3 spans 16 amino acids. With 0 bases removed from V and 2 bases from J, the gap between germline ends came to 12 bases. The CDR3, as DNA: TGTGCCAGCAGCTTGGCCGGCAGGGCCCGCAATCAGCCCCAGCATTTT. Its protein is CASSLAGRARNQPQHF.